Listed below are T cell receptor beta chains from one sample, sequenced in a study of shared clonotypes between healthy human individuals. Clones were sequenced by immunoSEQ multiplex PCR, and TCRdb holds only the in-frame ones, with some missing. The profile shows some 2.1 million clones, 85% to 95% of them singletons. Sequencing input: naive CD4+ T cells sorted from blood. Source of these receptors: a young man in good health. Each CDR3 is given with its conserved first and last residue. D genes are given only for firm matches. Clone size, where shown, is once, few, many, or a class for clones that have expanded.

d_gene	v_gene	j_gene	abundance	CDR3nt	CDR3aa
.	TRBV5-6	TRBJ2-3	.	TGTGCCAGCAGCTTGCTAGGGGATGTGGATACGCAGTATTTT	CASSLLGDVDTQYF
.	TRBV6-1	TRBJ1-5	once	TGTGCCAGCAGTGAAGGGTTGGGGGCCCGTCAGCCCCAGCATTTT	CASSEGLGARQPQHF
.	TRBV27	TRBJ2-7	.	TGTGCCAGCAGCACGAGCGGGTTGGGATACGAGCAGTACTTC	CASSTSGLGYEQYF
TRBD1	TRBV29-1	TRBJ2-7	.	TGCAGCGTTCGCTCCGGGACAGGGGAATCCTACGAGCAGTACTTC	CSVRSGTGESYEQYF
.	TRBV27	TRBJ1-2	.	TGTGCCAGCAGGGCCGGGGGTAACTATGGCTACACCTTC	CASRAGGNYGYTF
.	TRBV19	TRBJ1-2	.	TGTGCCAGTAGTATGGCATCTCCCAACTATGGCTACACCTTC	CASSMASPNYGYTF
TRBD1	TRBV28	TRBJ1-1	.	TGTGCCAGCAGTTCCCACTCACAGGGGAGCGGTGAAGCTTTCTTT	CASSSHSQGSGEAFF
.	TRBV19	TRBJ1-5	many	TGTGCCAGTTCGAGGTCCTATCAGCCCCAGCATTTT	CASSRSYQPQHF
.	TRBV10-3	TRBJ2-7	once	TGTGCCATCAGTGAGTCCAGACAGAGCTACGAGCAGTACTTC	CAISESRQSYEQYF
.	TRBV2	TRBJ1-2	.	TGTGCCAGCAGTGAAAGAACAGGGCGGGGTGGCTACACCTTC	CASSERTGRGGYTF
.	TRBV19	TRBJ1-2	few	TGTGCCAGTAGCGCTCGGGGGAGCGGCTACACCTTC	CASSARGSGYTF
.	TRBV5-1	TRBJ1-2	once	TGCGCCAGCAGCTTGTACCCTGGTGGGAACTATGGCTACACCTTC	CASSLYPGGNYGYTF
.	TRBV6-5	TRBJ2-7	.	TGTGCCAGCAGCCCCCTGGGGTCGGTCGAGCAGTACTTC	CASSPLGSVEQYF
.	TRBV28	TRBJ1-4	.	TGTGCCAGCAGTAAGGGGAATGAAAAACTGTTTTTT	CASSKGNEKLFF
TRBD2	TRBV7-8	TRBJ2-7	.	TGTGCCAGCAGCTTAGGGTCTAGCGGACTCTACGAGCAGTACTTC	CASSLGSSGLYEQYF
.	TRBV10-3	TRBJ1-1	.	TGTGCCATCAGTCTTAGACAGAACACTGAAGCTTTCTTT	CAISLRQNTEAFF
.	TRBV14	TRBJ2-7	.	TGTGCCAGCAGCAAGAGTTACGAGCAGTACTTC	CASSKSYEQYF
.	TRBV18	TRBJ2-3	.	TGTGCCAGCTCACCGGGGGTCGCGGTAGGCACAGATACGCAGTATTTT	CASSPGVAVGTDTQYF
.	TRBV28	TRBJ1-2	.	TGTGCCAGCAGGGGGGCGTTAGGCTATGGCTACACCTTC	CASRGALGYGYTF
.	TRBV6-1	TRBJ1-1	.	TGTGCCAGCACTGAAGCGAGGCACATGAACACTGAAGCTTTCTTT	CASTEARHMNTEAFF
TRBD1	TRBV5-1	TRBJ2-1	.	TGCGCCAGCACCCGTACAGGGGAGCCCTACAATGAGCAGTTCTTC	CASTRTGEPYNEQFF
TRBD1	TRBV7-2	TRBJ2-2	once	TGTGCCAGCAGCTTAGAGGGACAGGCGAACACCGGGGAGCTGTTTTTT	CASSLEGQANTGELFF
.	TRBV6-1	TRBJ1-2	.	TGTGCCAGCAGTGAAGGGGGTAAAGCTAACTATGGCTACACCTTC	CASSEGGKANYGYTF
.	TRBV29-1	TRBJ1-1	.	TGCAGCGTTGAACCGGGCCCCTTGTACACTGAAGCTTTCTTT	CSVEPGPLYTEAFF
TRBD2	TRBV6-5	TRBJ2-3	.	TGTGCCAGCAGTTTTCTAGCGGGGGCAACAGATACGCAGTATTTT	CASSFLAGATDTQYF
TRBD2	TRBV7-9	TRBJ2-1	.	TGTGCCAGCAGCTTCGGGACTAGCGCTCTCGAAGAGCAGTTCTTC	CASSFGTSALEEQFF
.	TRBV6-5	TRBJ1-2	.	TGTGCCAGCAGTTACTCGTGGGATAGCTATGGCTACACCTTC	CASSYSWDSYGYTF
.	TRBV5-6	TRBJ2-7	.	TGTGCCAGCAGCTTCGAAGACGAGCAGTACTTC	CASSFEDEQYF
TRBD2	TRBV27	TRBJ2-7	.	TGTGCCAGCAGTCCCCAGGCGGGAGGATACGAGCAGTACTTC	CASSPQAGGYEQYF